The next 23 T cell receptor beta chains were all read from a single sample in a study of PD-1 blockade in classical Hodgkin lymphoma. Relapses following autologous stem cell transplantation were seen in all patients, with brentuximab vedotin exposure varying. The assay was immunoSEQ multiplex PCR, and TCRdb's table has in-frame clones only and misses some. The data show about 54,000 clones, roughly 90% seen once. The input for sequencing was peripheral blood mononuclear cells (PBMCs), taken before the second cycle of nivolumab. These receptors came from a human donor with classical Hodgkin lymphoma.

V usage is TRBV30 and J usage is TRBJ2-1; possible D gene TRBD2, 7 bases. V lost 0 bases, J lost 4 bases, and 13 bases lay in between. Germline CDR1 and CDR2: GTSNPN and SVGIG (reference sequence). The CDR3 runs to 15 residues. DNA for the CDR3: TGTGCCTGGAGTGTACCGGCGGGGGCTTACAATGAGCAGTTCTTC. The encoded protein is CAWSVPAGAYNEQFF.

This chain uses TRBV5-1 with TRBJ1-2, with D perhaps matching TRBD1 (6 bases). This CDR3 is built from 15 residues. The germline CDR1 and CDR2 sequences are SGHRS and YFSETQ. V dropped 4 bases and J dropped 4 bases, with 17 bases sitting between them. The CDR3 sequence: CASSPRGLQGYGYTF. The CDR3 DNA reads as TGCGCCAGCAGCCCCAGGGGCCTCCAGGGCTATGGCTACACCTTC.

This sequence joins TRBV7-9 and TRBJ1-1; D not resolved. This CDR3 comprises 12 residues. The germline CDR1 and CDR2 sequences are SEHNR and FQNEAQ (reference sequence). V lost 5 bases and J 0 bases, leaving 4 bases between the germline ends. Here the CDR3 reads CASSLMNTEAFF. The CDR3 coding sequence is TGTGCCAGCAGCCTAATGAACACTGAAGCTTTCTTT.

V is TRBV9 and J is TRBJ1-4; D unclear. V dropped 2 bases and J dropped 0 bases, with 8 bases sitting between them. The CDR3 has 15 residues. CDR1 is SGDLS and CDR2 is YYNGEE in the germline V gene. In DNA, the CDR3 is TGTGCCAGCAGCGTTTCAGGAACAACTAATGAAAAACTGTTTTTT. Its protein is CASSVSGTTNEKLFF.

This clone was seen only a few times. The chain combines TRBV5-1 with TRBJ2-1; 8 nucleotides match TRBD2. CDR1 SGHRS and CDR2 YFSETQ come from the germline V gene. After removal of 10 bases from V and 5 bases from J, the junction contained 17 bases not matched to a gene. This CDR3 region has 16 residues. This CDR3 reads CAVSPGGGPPHNEQFF. CDR3 bases: TGCGCCGTATCCCCCGGCGGGGGGCCCCCCCACAATGAGCAGTTCTTC.

The J gene is TRBJ2-5, the V gene TRBV6-5, with D unclear. The V gene lost 0 bases and the J gene lost 2 bases, with 10 bases spanning the gap. This CDR3 comprises 15 residues. Germline V CDR1 and CDR2: MNHEY, SVGAGI. The CDR3 here is CASSYSQARQETQYF. In DNA, the CDR3 is TGTGCCAGCAGTTACTCCCAGGCCCGACAAGAGACCCAGTACTTC.

This clone was seen just once. The rearrangement joins TRBV27 to TRBJ1-1, with 9 bases aligning to TRBD1. The CDR3 length is 15 residues. The V and J ends lost 5 bases and 6 bases, in that order; junction bases with no gene match: 10. Germline CDR1 is MNHEY and CDR2 is SMNVEV (reference sequence). CDR3 sequence: CASSPISTGGPEAFF. DNA of the CDR3: TGTGCCAGCAGTCCGATATCAACAGGGGGCCCTGAAGCTTTCTTT.

The chain recombines TRBV28 with TRBJ1-4; possible D gene TRBD1, 6 bases. CDR3 length: 14 amino acids. Trimming took off 7 bases at V and 8 bases at J, with 17 bases between the two ends. CDR1 is MDHEN and CDR2 is SYDVKM in the germline V gene. The CDR3 sequence: CASNNERGAEKLFF. For the CDR3, the DNA is TGTGCCAGCAATAATGAGAGGGGGGCAGAAAAACTGTTTTTT.

The chain is built from TRBV7-2 and TRBJ1-5; TRBD1 matches 7 bases. Germline V CDR1 and CDR2: SGHTA, FQGNSA. J was trimmed by 9 bases and V by 6 bases; bases with no gene match: 8. This CDR3 has 13 residues. The DNA for the CDR3 is TGTGCCAGCAGACGGGACAGCGTTCTGCCCCAGCATTTT. This sequence encodes CASRRDSVLPQHF.

The chain couples TRBV6-6 to TRBJ1-2; the D is unclear. Germline V gene data show CDR1 as MNHNY and CDR2 as SVGAGI (reference sequence). The CDR3 contains 11 residues. V was shortened by 5 bases and J by 4 bases, with 5 bases between the two germline ends. CDR3: CASSPLYGYTF. In DNA, the CDR3 is TGTGCCAGCAGTCCCCTCTATGGCTACACCTTC.

This chain uses TRBV5-1 with TRBJ1-1; 7 bases are shared with TRBD1. The germline gives CDR1 SGHRS, CDR2 YFSETQ. This CDR3 spans 14 amino acids. Losses at the gene ends were 0 bases for V and 4 bases for J; bases not matched to a gene: 3. The CDR3 nucleotides read TGCGCCAGCAGCTTGGCCTCAGGGGGCACTGAAGCTTTCTTT. It codes for CASSLASGGTEAFF.

The V and J genes are TRBV2 and TRBJ2-3; D call uncertain. The germline CDR1 and CDR2 sequences are SNHLY and FYNNEI. The CDR3 spans 15 residues. V was trimmed by 8 bases and J by 2 bases, leaving 17 bases between them. CDR3 loop: CASPAPWPNTDTQYF. CDR3 bases: TGTGCCAGCCCGGCGCCGTGGCCGAACACAGATACGCAGTATTTT. Based on the CDR3 plus reference TRBV2 and TRBJ2-3, the full variable domain is EPEVTQTPSHQVTQMGQEVILRCVPISNHLYFYWYRQILGQKVEFLVSFYNNEISEKSEIFDDQFSVERPDGSNFTLKIRSTKLEDSAMYFCASPAPWPNTDTQYFGPGTRLTVL.

V usage is TRBV28 and J usage is TRBJ2-7, with D perhaps TRBD2 (6 bases). The V end was cut by 7 bases, the J end by 2 bases, with 9 bases between. Germline V gene lookup returns CDR1 MDHEN and CDR2 SYDVKM. The CDR3 runs 12 residues. The DNA for the CDR3 is TGTGCCAGCACGGGGGTTACCTACGAGCAGTACTTC. Protein product: CASTGVTYEQYF.

The chain uses TRBV7-2 and TRBJ2-5, with D possibly being TRBD1 (6 bases). Germline CDR1 is SGHTA and CDR2 is FQGNSA. The V end lost 1 base, the J end lost 3 bases, and 9 bases lay between the germline ends. This CDR3 has 14 residues. For the CDR3, the DNA is TGTGCCAGCAGCTTAGTCTGGACAGAAGAGACCCAGTACTTC. Encoded protein: CASSLVWTEETQYF.

This clone has a single count. V gene TRBV13 combines with J gene TRBJ1-4, with TRBD1 identical over 7 bases. The V segment lost 4 bases and the J segment 4 bases; nucleotides outside the gene matches: 6. This CDR3 spans 15 amino acids. In germline, CDR1 is PRHDT, CDR2 FYEKMQ (reference sequence). CDR3 loop: CASSSGDSLNEKLFF. Written as DNA, the CDR3 is TGTGCCAGCAGCTCCGGGGACAGTCTTAATGAAAAACTGTTTTTT.

This chain links TRBV9 with TRBJ2-7; no definite D call. The length of the CDR3 is 15 residues. Germline V gene lookup returns CDR1 SGDLS and CDR2 YYNGEE. V lost 0 bases to trimming and J lost 3 bases, with 13 bases between them. This CDR3 reads CASSVVGDPGYEQYF. DNA of the CDR3: TGTGCCAGCAGCGTAGTAGGAGACCCTGGCTACGAGCAGTACTTC.

This clone was recorded only once. The J gene is TRBJ2-6, the V gene TRBV5-4; no clear D. Trimming took off 0 bases at V and 1 base at J, with 5 bases between the two ends. From germline, CDR1 is SGHNT and CDR2 YYREEE (reference sequence). This CDR3 is built from 15 residues. This CDR3 reads CASSLAGSGANVLTF. CDR3 bases: TGTGCCAGCAGCTTGGCCGGGTCTGGGGCCAACGTCCTGACTTTC.

The chain couples TRBV2 to TRBJ2-1, with 11 bases matching TRBD2. CDR1 and CDR2 (germline): SNHLY, FYNNEI. V was pared by 6 bases and J by 7 bases, with 8 bases of the junction left unmatched. CDR3 size: 15 residues. DNA of the CDR3: TGTGCCAGCAGGGTAGCGGGAGGGCCAGGTAATGAGCAGTTCTTC. Amino acids: CASRVAGGPGNEQFF. Based on the CDR3 plus reference TRBV2 and TRBJ2-1, the full variable domain is EPEVTQTPSHQVTQMGQEVILRCVPISNHLYFYWYRQILGQKVEFLVSFYNNEISEKSEIFDDQFSVERPDGSNFTLKIRSTKLEDSAMYFCASRVAGGPGNEQFFGPGTRLTVL.

The J gene is TRBJ2-3, the V gene TRBV6-5; TRBD2 agrees at 13 bases. Germline CDR1 MNHEY, CDR2 SVGAGI. Trimming removed 6 bases from V and 4 bases from J; junction bases left unmatched: 4. There are 15 residues in the CDR3. CDR3 residues: CASSLLAGGADTQYF. CDR3 nucleotide sequence: TGTGCCAGCAGCCTACTAGCGGGAGGGGCAGATACGCAGTATTTT.

The chain links TRBV9 to TRBJ2-1, with D tentatively TRBD1 or TRBD2 (7 bases each). Germline CDR1 is SGDLS and CDR2 is YYNGEE. The V end lost 3 bases, the J end lost 8 bases, and 21 bases lay between the germline ends. The CDR3 consists of 16 residues. The CDR3 loop reads CASSAQGGGSMYEQFF. CDR3 nucleotide sequence: TGTGCCAGCAGCGCCCAAGGGGGCGGGAGTATGTATGAGCAGTTCTTC.

The chain carries TRBV7-3 and TRBJ2-3; 9 bases map to TRBD1. Trimming removed 1 base from V and 7 bases from J; junction bases left unmatched: 9. Germline CDR1 and CDR2: SGHTA and FQGTGA. The CDR3 is 16 amino acids. The CDR3 protein is CASSLSGTGLPYTQYF. Written as DNA, the CDR3 is TGTGCCAGCAGCTTAAGCGGGACAGGGTTACCTTATACGCAGTATTTT.

The chain links TRBV29-1 to TRBJ2-1; D is unclear. This CDR3 contains 13 residues. CDR1 is SQVTM and CDR2 is ANQGSEA in the germline V gene. With 2 bases removed from V and 1 base from J, the gap between germline ends came to 6 bases. CDR3 bases: TGCAGCGTTGAAAGAGAGTCCTACAATGAGCAGTTCTTC. It translates to CSVERESYNEQFF.

J is TRBJ2-1 and V is TRBV27; no reliable D call. Germline CDR1 MNHEY, CDR2 SMNVEV (reference sequence). The CDR3 contains 13 residues. The germline V and J ends were trimmed by 8 bases and 5 bases, with 13 bases remaining between them. The CDR3 protein is CASRASGDNEQFF. The CDR3 DNA reads TGTGCCAGCCGGGCTTCGGGCGACAATGAGCAGTTCTTC.